The T cell receptor beta chain described here comes from a study of blood T cell repertoires in COVID-19. Whole-study context: Acute and convalescent COVID-19 specimens originated in the United States, Italy and Spain.

Authors' processing steps: From reference gene primer amplification, estimates of nucleated cell counts were derived. Profiled with immunoSEQ multiplex PCR; TCRdb holds only in-frame clones, not every one. V, J and clone size were drawn from that table, and D and trimming were deduced from the DNA. The sample carries roughly 430,000 clones, 88% recorded once. V trimming: 1 base; J trimming: 3 bases; junction bases outside the gene matches: 4. There are 14 residues in the CDR3. CDR1 and CDR2 from the germline V gene are SGHRS and YFSETQ. Clinical history as reported by participants underpinned cohort assignment.

The TCR comes from a woman between 40 and 55 years old with acute COVID-19. The rearrangement joins TRBV5-1 to TRBJ2-7; 7 bases map to TRBD2. The specimen sequenced was PBMCs or T cells enriched from blood (not recorded which). The CDR3 reads CASSLSGGFYEQYF. The CDR3 DNA follows: TGCGCCAGCAGCTTGTCGGGGGGATTCTACGAGCAGTACTTC.